A single sample is the source of the 15 T cell receptor beta chains below, sequenced in a study of blood T cell repertoires in COVID-19. TCRdb keeps only in-frame clones here, not all; method: immunoSEQ multiplex PCR. The table records about 160,000 clones, 81% of them present only once. The sequencing input was peripheral blood. Every receptor here comes from a man between 60 and 75 years old with active or convalescent COVID-19.

V and J are TRBV28 and TRBJ2-7, with 10 bases lining up with TRBD1. This CDR3 spans 15 amino acids. J was trimmed by 7 bases and V by 2 bases; bases with no gene match: 8. Germline-derived CDR1 and CDR2 are MDHEN and SYDVKM. CDR3 residues: CASSLPGQGTREQYF. CDR3 nucleotides: TGTGCCAGCAGTTTACCGGGACAGGGGACGCGAGAGCAGTACTTC.

The rearrangement uses TRBV6-5 and TRBJ2-4; 12 nucleotides agree with TRBD2. In germline, CDR1 is MNHEY, CDR2 SVGAGI. The CDR3 is 14 residues long. V was clipped by 4 bases and J by 7 bases; unmatched bases: 2. In DNA form, the CDR3 reads TGTGCCAGCAGTTCTAGCGGGAGGGCTAACATTCAGTACTTC. Translation gives CASSSSGRANIQYF.

Worth noting for this clone: Other DNA sequences within the sample encode an identical CDR3. V gene TRBV5-1 combines with J gene TRBJ2-5, with D maybe TRBD2 (6 bases). Trimming took 0 bases from V and 2 from J, leaving 8 bases between them. Germline values: CDR1 SGHRS, CDR2 YFSETQ. The CDR3 loop spans 14 amino acids. CDR3 DNA sequence: TGCGCCAGCAGCTTGGTTGGGGGGCAAGAGACCCAGTACTTC. Its protein product is CASSLVGGQETQYF.

This clone has ten or more counts. This rearrangement joins TRBV6-4 to TRBJ2-2, with D perhaps matching TRBD1 (5 bases). This CDR3 is built from 16 residues. V dropped 0 bases and J dropped 2 bases, with 10 bases sitting between them. CDR1 is MRHNA and CDR2 is SNTAGT in the germline V gene. The CDR3 sequence: CASSDSGRTNTGELFF. The CDR3 bases are TGTGCCAGCAGTGACTCCGGCAGGACAAACACCGGGGAGCTGTTTTTT.

The chain carries TRBV11-2 and TRBJ2-1; weak D call: TRBD1 (6 bases). This CDR3 spans 14 amino acids. The V and J ends lost 7 bases and 1 base respectively, with 11 bases between them. The germline V gene has CDR1 SGHAT and CDR2 FQNNGV. For the CDR3, the DNA is TGTGCCAGCACCGCCCAGGGGTCCTACAATGAGCAGTTCTTC. Translating it yields CASTAQGSYNEQFF.

The gene calls are TRBV4-1 and TRBJ1-2; D call uncertain. V lost 0 bases, J lost 4 bases, and 9 bases lay in between. CDR1 and CDR2 from the germline V gene are MGHRA and YSYEKL. This CDR3 has 14 amino acids. Written as DNA, the CDR3 is TGCGCCAGCAGCCAAGAGAAGCTCCTCTATGGCTACACCTTC. Protein sequence: CASSQEKLLYGYTF.

The gene calls are TRBV10-3 and TRBJ2-7; no clear D gene. V lost 3 bases and J 2 bases, leaving 2 bases between the germline ends. This CDR3 contains 11 residues. CDR1 is ENHRY, CDR2 SYGVKD, per germline. CDR3 protein: CAISDAYEQYF. As DNA, the CDR3 is TGTGCCATCAGTGACGCCTACGAGCAGTACTTC.

This sequence joins TRBV28 and TRBJ2-1, with 9 bases lining up with TRBD1. V shed 7 bases, J shed 10 bases, and the junction held 17 bases outside the gene matches. This CDR3 spans 16 amino acids. Germline V gene data show CDR1 as MDHEN and CDR2 as SYDVKM. This CDR3 is CASTKPGTGTLHEQFF. CDR3 sequence (DNA): TGTGCCAGCACCAAACCCGGGACAGGGACCCTCCACGAGCAGTTCTTC.

The genes are TRBV19 and TRBJ2-4; D uncertain. Per germline, CDR1 LNHDA and CDR2 SQIVND (reference sequence). The CDR3 is 12 amino acids. V was clipped by 5 bases and J by 6 bases, with 8 bases between them. DNA of the CDR3: TGTGCCAGTAGTGCGGTGACAAACATTCAGTACTTC. Translating it yields CASSAVTNIQYF.

Details on this clone: A far larger clone differs by one base, so this is likely a read error. This chain connects TRBV11-2 to TRBJ2-3; no firm D call. Germline CDR1 reads SGHAT; CDR2 reads FQNNGV. CDR3 length equals 12 residues. V lost 5 bases and J 2 bases, leaving 5 bases between the germline ends. CDR3 sequence: CASSRYTDTQYF. In nucleotides, the CDR3 is TGTGCCAGCAGCCGCTACACAGATACGCAGTATTTT.

CDR3 protein: CASSSLNSPLHF. As DNA, the CDR3 is TGTGCCAGCAGCTCTTTAAATTCACCCCTCCACTTT. V usage is TRBV3-1 (or the pseudogene TRBV3-2) and J usage is TRBJ1-6, with D unresolved. CDR3 size: 12 residues. Germline CDR1 and CDR2: LGHDT and YNNKEL (reference sequence). The ends were cut back, 5 bases at V and 7 bases at J, with 6 bases in the middle.

Concerning this clone: Mismatch with germline at one junction end may stem from a read error. The J gene is TRBJ2-7, the V gene TRBV19, with 14 nucleotides matching TRBD2. Germline V CDR1 and CDR2: LNHDA, SQIVND (reference sequence). The CDR3 spans 13 residues. This CDR3 is CASSVGTSGSQTF. The CDR3, as DNA: TGTGCCAGTAGTGTCGGGACTAGCGGGAGCCAGACCTTC.

The chain employs TRBV2 and TRBJ2-7; maybe TRBD2 (6 bases). V lost 5 bases to trimming and J lost 2 bases, with 16 bases between them. CDR3 length: 15 amino acids. In germline, CDR1 is SNHLY, CDR2 FYNNEI. CDR3 coding DNA: TGTGCCAGCAGTCCCGGGACTTCTCCCACCTACGAGCAGTACTTC. Protein sequence: CASSPGTSPTYEQYF.

This clone was counted only a few times. This chain connects TRBV7-9 to TRBJ1-5; TRBD1 matches at 8 bases. The J segment lost 4 bases and the V segment lost 5 bases, leaving 7 bases of the junction unmatched. The germline gives CDR1 SEHNR, CDR2 FQNEAQ (reference sequence). The CDR3 consists of 15 residues. The CDR3 here is CASSLGTGGNQPQHF. The CDR3 nucleotides read TGTGCCAGCAGCCTTGGGACAGGAGGAAATCAGCCCCAGCATTTT.

The genes are TRBV19 and TRBJ2-7, with 8 bases lining up with TRBD2. V was pared by 2 bases and J by 4 bases, with 13 bases of the junction left unmatched. Germline CDR1 LNHDA, CDR2 SQIVND (reference sequence). The CDR3 covers 17 residues. The CDR3 region is CASSITGTRSSSYEQYF. Here the CDR3 DNA reads TGTGCCAGTAGTATAACCGGGACTAGAAGTTCCTCGTACGAGCAGTACTTC.